This T cell receptor (beta chain) was recorded in a study of cytomegalovirus exposure and HLA in healthy donors. This clone was detected a few times. No antigen is known for it. Primers included in the PCR were 60 Vbeta and 13 Jbeta primers. Assay used: immunoSEQ multiplex PCR; TCRdb lists only in-frame clones, some missing. The sample carries fewer than 150,000 clones, more than 65% recorded once. Study findings and constraints: Follow-up analysis later connected one missense variant in DCLRE1C with trimming of TCR beta V- and J-genes. Later analysis identified several of the most significant clusters that appeared linked to common viral pathogens.

V was cut by 2 bases and J by 6 bases, with 14 bases left in between. CDR3 length: 14 residues. The germline gives CDR1 GTSNPN, CDR2 SVGIG (reference sequence). The donors (healthy individuals) were bone marrow donors. The chain carries TRBV30 and TRBJ1-5, with a weak D call TRBD1 (6 bases). The clonotype comes from a woman aged 30 to 39 in good health and CMV-seronegative. The sequenced sample consisted of PBMCs. The CDR3 DNA reads TGTGCCTGGAGTCCCCCAGGGGCAAGTCAGCCCCAGCATTTT. Translation: CAWSPPGASQPQHF.